The T cell receptor beta chain under discussion was sequenced for a study of CD8 T cells in ankylosing spondylitis. Findings and limits, study-wide: The authors found the disease-linked clones to be CD8+ and relatively rare in peripheral blood.

Trimming at V came to 8 bases and at J to 2 bases, leaving 4 bases not matched to a gene. Germline CDR1 reads SQVTM; CDR2 reads ANQGSEA. The CDR3 extends over 12 amino acids. This clonotype has at least ten counts. As yet, its antigen is unknown. Via MiXCR, TCRdb re-called the 5' RACE reads, giving one row per CDR3 protein. This table has about 64,000 distinct CDR3 sequences, 6% to 8% appearing once. The V gene is TRBV29-1, the J gene TRBJ1-1; 8 bases match TRBD1. The sequenced sample consisted of synovial fluid, either unsorted or a sorted T cell fraction (not recorded which). The sequence was obtained from a male donor with ankylosing spondylitis. The CDR3 loop reads CSTGQGNTEAFF. The CDR3 DNA reads TGCAGCACAGGACAGGGCAACACTGAAGCTTTCTTT. Full variable domain (remainder filled in from reference TRBV29-1 and TRBJ1-1): SAVISQKPSRDICQRGTSLTIQCQVDSQVTMMFWYRQQPGQSLTLIATANQGSEATYESGFVIDKFPISRPNLTFSTLTVSNMSPEDSSIYLCSTGQGNTEAFFGQGTRLTVV.